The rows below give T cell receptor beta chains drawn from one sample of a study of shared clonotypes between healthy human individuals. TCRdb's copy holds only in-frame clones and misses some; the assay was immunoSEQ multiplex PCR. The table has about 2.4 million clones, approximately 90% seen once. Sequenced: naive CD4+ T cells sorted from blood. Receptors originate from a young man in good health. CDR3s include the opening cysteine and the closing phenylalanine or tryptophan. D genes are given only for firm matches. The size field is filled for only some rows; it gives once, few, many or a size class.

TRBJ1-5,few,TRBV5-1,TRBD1,CASSGQGNQPQHF,TGCGCCAGCAGCGGACAGGGAAACCAGCCCCAGCATTTT
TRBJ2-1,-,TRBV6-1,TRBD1,CASRHGTGEYNEQFF,TGTGCCAGCAGGCATGGGACAGGGGAATACAATGAGCAGTTCTTC
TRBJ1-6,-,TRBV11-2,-,CASSAGPPELSYNSPLHF,TGTGCCAGCAGCGCGGGCCCTCCCGAGCTCTCCTATAATTCACCCCTCCACTTT
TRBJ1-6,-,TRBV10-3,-,CAISGQGNSPLHF,TGTGCCATCAGTGGCCAGGGGAATTCACCCCTCCACTTT
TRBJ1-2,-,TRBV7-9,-,CASSLDLVLYGYTF,TGTGCCAGCAGCTTAGACCTCGTTCTCTATGGCTACACCTTC
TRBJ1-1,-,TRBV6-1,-,CASSGRRGRLAEAFF,TGTGCCAGCAGTGGTCGACGGGGGCGCTTAGCTGAAGCTTTCTTT
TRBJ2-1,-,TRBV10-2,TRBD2,CASSEAGGSSYNEQFF,TGCGCCAGCAGTGAGGCCGGGGGGAGCTCCTACAATGAGCAGTTCTTC
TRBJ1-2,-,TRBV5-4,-,CASSLATDAVYGYTF,TGTGCCAGCAGCTTGGCGACAGACGCAGTCTATGGCTACACCTTC
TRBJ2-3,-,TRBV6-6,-,CASSYPNSFSDTQYF,TGTGCCAGCAGTTACCCCAACAGTTTCTCAGATACGCAGTATTTT
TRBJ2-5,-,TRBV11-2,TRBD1,CASSFRQGPKETQYF,TGTGCCAGCAGCTTTCGACAGGGGCCTAAAGAGACCCAGTACTTC
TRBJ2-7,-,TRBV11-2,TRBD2,CASSLIPGTIGHEQYF,TGTGCCAGCAGCCTGATACCCGGGACTATTGGCCACGAGCAGTACTTC
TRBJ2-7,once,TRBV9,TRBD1,CASSVAGQKPYEQYF,TGTGCCAGCAGCGTAGCGGGACAGAAGCCCTACGAGCAGTACTTC
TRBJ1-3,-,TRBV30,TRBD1,CAWSATGDTIYF,TGTGCCTGGAGTGCCACAGGGGACACCATATATTTT
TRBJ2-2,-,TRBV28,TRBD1,CASRQGADTGELFF,TGTGCCAGCCGACAGGGGGCGGACACCGGGGAGCTGTTTTTT
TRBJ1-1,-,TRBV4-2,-,CASSQGNGFITGNTEAFF,TGTGCCAGCAGCCAAGGTAACGGTTTCATCACGGGGAACACTGAAGCTTTCTTT
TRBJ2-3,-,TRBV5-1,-,CASSLGDPDTQYF,TGCGCCAGCAGCTTGGGGGACCCCGATACGCAGTATTTT
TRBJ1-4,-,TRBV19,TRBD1,CASTRQGANEKLFF,TGTGCCAGTACCCGACAGGGGGCAAATGAAAAACTGTTTTTT
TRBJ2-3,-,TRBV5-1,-,CASSTGKVGSDTQYF,TGCGCCAGCAGCACCGGGAAGGTGGGTTCAGATACGCAGTATTTT
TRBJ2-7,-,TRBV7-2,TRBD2,CASSLVGTSGHYEQYF,TGTGCCAGCAGCTTAGTTGGGACTAGCGGACACTACGAGCAGTACTTC
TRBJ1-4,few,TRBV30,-,CAWTLKTRATNEKLFF,TGTGCCTGGACCCTGAAGACCCGGGCAACTAATGAAAAACTGTTTTTT